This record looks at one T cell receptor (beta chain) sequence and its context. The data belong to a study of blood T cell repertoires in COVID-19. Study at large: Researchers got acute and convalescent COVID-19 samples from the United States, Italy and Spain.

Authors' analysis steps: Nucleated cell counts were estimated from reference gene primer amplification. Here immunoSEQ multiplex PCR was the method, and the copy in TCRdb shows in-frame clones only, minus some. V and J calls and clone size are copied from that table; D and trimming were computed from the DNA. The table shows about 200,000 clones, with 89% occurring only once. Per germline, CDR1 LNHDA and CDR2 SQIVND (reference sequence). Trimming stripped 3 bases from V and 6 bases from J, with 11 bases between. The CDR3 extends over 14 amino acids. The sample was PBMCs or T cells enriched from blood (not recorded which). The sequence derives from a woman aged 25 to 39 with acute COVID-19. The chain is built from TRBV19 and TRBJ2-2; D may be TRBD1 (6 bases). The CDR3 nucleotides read TGTGCCAGTAGTATGGGGGCAGGCGCCGGGGAGCTGTTTTTT. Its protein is CASSMGAGAGELFF.